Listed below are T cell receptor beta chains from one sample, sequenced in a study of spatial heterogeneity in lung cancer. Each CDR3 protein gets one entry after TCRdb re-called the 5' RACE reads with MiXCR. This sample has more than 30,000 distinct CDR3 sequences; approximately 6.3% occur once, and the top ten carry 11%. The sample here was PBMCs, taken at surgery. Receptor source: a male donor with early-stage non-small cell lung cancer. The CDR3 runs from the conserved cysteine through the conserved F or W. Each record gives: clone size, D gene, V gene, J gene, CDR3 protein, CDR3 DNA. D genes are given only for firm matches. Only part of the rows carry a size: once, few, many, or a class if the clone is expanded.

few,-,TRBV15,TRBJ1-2,CATSRDGRASGYTF,TGTGCCACCAGCAGAGATGGCAGGGCGAGTGGCTACACCTTC
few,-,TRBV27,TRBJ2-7,CASSLQGPPYEQYF,TGTGCCAGCAGTCTTCAGGGACCGCCCTACGAGCAGTACTTC
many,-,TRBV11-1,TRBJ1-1,CASSRGRILNTEAFF,TGTGCCAGCAGCAGAGGACGGATTTTGAACACTGAAGCTTTCTTT
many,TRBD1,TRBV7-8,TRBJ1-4,CASSLGTGVNEKLFF,TGTGCCAGCAGCTTAGGAACAGGGGTAAATGAAAAACTGTTTTTT
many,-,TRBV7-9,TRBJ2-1,CASTKPTGTPGDEQFF,TGTGCCAGCACCAAACCGACTGGGACTCCCGGGGATGAGCAGTTCTTC
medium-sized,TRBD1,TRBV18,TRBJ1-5,CASSPDRMNLPQHF,TGTGCCAGCTCACCGGACAGGATGAACTTGCCCCAGCATTTT
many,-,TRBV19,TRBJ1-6,CASSRDLSRPGSPLHF,TGTGCCAGTAGCCGGGACCTATCACGGCCGGGATCACCCCTCCACTTT
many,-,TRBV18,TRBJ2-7,CASSRLETGEQYF,TGTGCCAGCTCACGCCTCGAAACGGGGGAGCAGTACTTC
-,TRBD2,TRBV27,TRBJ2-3,CASSLWVRRGASDTQYF,TGTGCCAGCAGTTTATGGGTCAGGCGGGGGGCGTCAGATACGCAGTATTTT
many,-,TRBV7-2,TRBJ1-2,CASSRESFLLNYGYTF,TGTGCCAGCAGCCGAGAGTCCTTTTTACTTAACTATGGCTACACCTTC
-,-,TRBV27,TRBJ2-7,CASSPTGGEQYF,TGTGCCAGCAGCCCTACAGGAGGCGAGCAGTACTTC
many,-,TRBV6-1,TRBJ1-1,CASNHRFLNTEAFF,TGTGCCAGCAATCACAGGTTCTTGAACACTGAAGCTTTCTTT
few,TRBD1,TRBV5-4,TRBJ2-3,CASSPTGVTDTQYF,TGTGCCAGCAGCCCGACAGGGGTGACAGATACGCAGTATTTT
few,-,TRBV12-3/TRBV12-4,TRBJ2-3,CASSLAATTDTQYF,TGTGCCAGCAGTTTAGCGGCCACCACAGATACGCAGTATTTT
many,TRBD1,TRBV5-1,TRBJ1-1,CASSIRAGQMNTEAFF,TGCGCCAGCAGCATTCGTGCGGGACAGATGAACACTGAAGCTTTCTTT
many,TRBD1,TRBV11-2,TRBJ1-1,CASSTWDSTEAFF,TGTGCCAGCAGCACCTGGGACAGCACTGAAGCTTTCTTT
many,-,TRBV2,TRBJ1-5,CASSDPRKGNQPQHF,TGTGCCAGCAGTGATCCCAGGAAGGGCAATCAGCCCCAGCATTTT
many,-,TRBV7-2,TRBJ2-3,CASSRGLTDTQYF,TGTGCCAGCAGTAGGGGACTCACAGATACGCAGTATTTT
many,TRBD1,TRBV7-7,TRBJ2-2,CASSSQGATGELFF,TGTGCTAGCAGCTCCCAGGGGGCCACCGGGGAGCTGTTTTTT
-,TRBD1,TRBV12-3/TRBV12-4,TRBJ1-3,CASSRLGQLGIF,TGTGCCAGCAGTAGGCTGGGACAGTTGGGGATTTTT
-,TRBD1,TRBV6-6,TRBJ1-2,CASKQGAYGYTF,TGTGCCAGTAAACAGGGGGCCTATGGCTACACCTTC
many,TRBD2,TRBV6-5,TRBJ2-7,CASRPSLAGGLYEQYF,TGTGCCAGCAGACCGTCTCTAGCGGGGGGCCTCTACGAGCAGTACTTC
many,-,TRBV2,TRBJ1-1,CASGNGRGNTEAFF,TGTGCCAGCGGAAACGGAAGGGGAAACACTGAAGCTTTCTTT
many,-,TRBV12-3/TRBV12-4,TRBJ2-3,CASSSNRDADTQYF,TGTGCCAGCAGTTCGAACAGAGACGCAGATACGCAGTATTTT